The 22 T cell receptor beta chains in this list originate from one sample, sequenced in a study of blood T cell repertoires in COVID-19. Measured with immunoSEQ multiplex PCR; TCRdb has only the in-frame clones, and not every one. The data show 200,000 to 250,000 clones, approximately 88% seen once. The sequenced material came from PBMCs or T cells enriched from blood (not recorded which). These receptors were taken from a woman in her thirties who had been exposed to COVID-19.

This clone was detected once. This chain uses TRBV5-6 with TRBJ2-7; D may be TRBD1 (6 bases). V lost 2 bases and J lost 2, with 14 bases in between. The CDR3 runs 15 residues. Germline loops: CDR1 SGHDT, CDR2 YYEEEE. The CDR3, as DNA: TGTGCCAGCAGCTTCGTGAATGAGGGGGCCTACGAGCAGTACTTC. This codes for CASSFVNEGAYEQYF.

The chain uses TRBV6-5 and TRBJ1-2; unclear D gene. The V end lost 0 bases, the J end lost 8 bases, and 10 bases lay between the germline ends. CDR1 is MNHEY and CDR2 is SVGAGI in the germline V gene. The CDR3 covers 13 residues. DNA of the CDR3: TGTGCCAGCAGTTACTCGGAGCTCGGCGGCTACACCTTC. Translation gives CASSYSELGGYTF.

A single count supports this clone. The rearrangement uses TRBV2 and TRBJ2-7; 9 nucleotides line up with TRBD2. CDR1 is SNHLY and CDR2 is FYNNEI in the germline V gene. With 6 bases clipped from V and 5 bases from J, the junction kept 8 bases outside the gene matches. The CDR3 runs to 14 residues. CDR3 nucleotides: TGTGCCAGCAGGGCCGGGACTAGCTTCCACGAGCAGTACTTC. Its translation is CASRAGTSFHEQYF.

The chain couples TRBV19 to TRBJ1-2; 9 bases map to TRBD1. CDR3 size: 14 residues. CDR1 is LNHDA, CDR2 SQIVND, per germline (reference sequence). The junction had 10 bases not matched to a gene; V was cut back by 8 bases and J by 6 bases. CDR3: CASGTRQGGDGYTF. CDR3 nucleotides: TGTGCCAGTGGTACCCGACAGGGGGGCGATGGCTACACCTTC.

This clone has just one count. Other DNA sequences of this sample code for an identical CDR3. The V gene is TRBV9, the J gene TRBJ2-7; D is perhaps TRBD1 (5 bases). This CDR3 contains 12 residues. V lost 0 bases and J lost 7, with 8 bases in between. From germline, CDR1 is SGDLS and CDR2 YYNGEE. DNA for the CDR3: TGTGCCAGCAGCGTAGGTAGGGGAGAGCAGTACTTC. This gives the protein CASSVGRGEQYF.

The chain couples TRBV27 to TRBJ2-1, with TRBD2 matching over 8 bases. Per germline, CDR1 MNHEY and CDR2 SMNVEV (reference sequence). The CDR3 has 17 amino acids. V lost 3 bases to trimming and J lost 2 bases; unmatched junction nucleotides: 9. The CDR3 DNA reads TGTGCCAGCAGTTTCGCCGGGACTAGATGGGCCTACAATGAGCAGTTCTTC. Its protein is CASSFAGTRWAYNEQFF.

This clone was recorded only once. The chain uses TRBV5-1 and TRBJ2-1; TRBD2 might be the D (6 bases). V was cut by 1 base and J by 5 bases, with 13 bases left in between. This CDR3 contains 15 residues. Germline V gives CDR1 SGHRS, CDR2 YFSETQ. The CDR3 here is CASSLLAGQNNEQFF. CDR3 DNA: TGCGCCAGCAGCTTGTTGGCGGGGCAGAACAATGAGCAGTTCTTC.

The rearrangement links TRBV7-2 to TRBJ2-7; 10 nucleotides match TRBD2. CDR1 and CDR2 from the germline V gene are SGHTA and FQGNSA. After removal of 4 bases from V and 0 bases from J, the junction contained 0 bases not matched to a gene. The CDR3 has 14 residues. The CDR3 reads CASSSSGGSYEQYF. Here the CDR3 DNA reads TGTGCCAGCAGCTCTAGCGGGGGCTCCTACGAGCAGTACTTC.

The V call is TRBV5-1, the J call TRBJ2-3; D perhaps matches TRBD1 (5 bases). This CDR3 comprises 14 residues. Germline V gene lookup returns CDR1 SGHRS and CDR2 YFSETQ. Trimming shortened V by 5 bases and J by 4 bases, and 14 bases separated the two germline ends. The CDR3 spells CASSQGVGADTQYF. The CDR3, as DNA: TGCGCCAGCAGTCAGGGTGTAGGTGCAGATACGCAGTATTTT.

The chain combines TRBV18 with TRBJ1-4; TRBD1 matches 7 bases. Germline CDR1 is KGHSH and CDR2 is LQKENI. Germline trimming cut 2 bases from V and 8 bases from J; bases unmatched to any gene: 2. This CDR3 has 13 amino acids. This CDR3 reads CASSPTGVEKLFF. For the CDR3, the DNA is TGTGCCAGCTCACCAACAGGGGTCGAAAAACTGTTTTTT.

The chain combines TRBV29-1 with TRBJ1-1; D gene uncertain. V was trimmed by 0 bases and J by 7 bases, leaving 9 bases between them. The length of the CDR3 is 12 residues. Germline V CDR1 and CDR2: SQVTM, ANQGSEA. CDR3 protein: CSVEDRNREAFF. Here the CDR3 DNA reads TGCAGCGTTGAAGACAGGAATCGTGAAGCTTTCTTT.

CDR3 sequence (DNA): TGCGCCAGCAGCCTGGCGACGCGGGAGACCCAGTACTTC. Encoded protein: CASSLATRETQYF. The chain employs TRBV4-1 and TRBJ2-5; D is uncertain. CDR1 MGHRA and CDR2 YSYEKL come from the germline V gene. The CDR3 covers 13 residues. V shed 4 bases and J shed 5 bases, with 11 bases lying between them.

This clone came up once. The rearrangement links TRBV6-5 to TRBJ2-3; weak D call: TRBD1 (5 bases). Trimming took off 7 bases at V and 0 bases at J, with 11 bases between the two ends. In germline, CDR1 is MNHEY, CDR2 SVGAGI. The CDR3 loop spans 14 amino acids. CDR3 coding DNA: TGTGCCAGCAAGGCAGGGTGGAGCACAGATACGCAGTATTTT. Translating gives CASKAGWSTDTQYF.

The CDR3 reads CASSQGQGVLGYTF. The CDR3 region has the DNA TGCGCCAGCAGCCAAGGACAGGGTGTTCTCGGCTACACCTTC. The J gene is TRBJ1-2, the V gene TRBV5-1; TRBD1 agrees at 8 bases. The germline gives CDR1 SGHRS, CDR2 YFSETQ. V lost 4 bases to trimming and J lost 8 bases; unmatched junction nucleotides: 10. CDR3 length: 14 amino acids.

CDR3 amino acids: CASSDWLAKTETQYF. The CDR3 DNA reads TGTGCCAGCAGTGACTGGCTAGCGAAAACGGAGACCCAGTACTTC. The J gene is TRBJ2-5, the V gene TRBV6-4, with TRBD2 as a possible D gene (6 bases). The germline V gene has CDR1 MRHNA and CDR2 SNTAGT. This CDR3 region has 15 residues. The V gene lost 1 base and the J gene lost 5 bases, with 14 bases spanning the gap.

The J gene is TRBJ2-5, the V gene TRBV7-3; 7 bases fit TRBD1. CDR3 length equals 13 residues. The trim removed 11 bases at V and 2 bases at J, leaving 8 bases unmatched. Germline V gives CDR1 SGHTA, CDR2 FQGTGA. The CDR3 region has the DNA TGTGCCCGCCGGGACAGAAGACAAGAGACCCAGTACTTC. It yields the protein CARRDRRQETQYF.

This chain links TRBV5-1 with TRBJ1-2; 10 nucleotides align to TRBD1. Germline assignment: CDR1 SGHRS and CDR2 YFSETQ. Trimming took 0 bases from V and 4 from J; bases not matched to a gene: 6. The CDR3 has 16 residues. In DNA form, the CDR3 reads TGCGCCAGCAGCTTGGGACAGGGGGCACAAGGCTATGGCTACACCTTC. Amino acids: CASSLGQGAQGYGYTF.

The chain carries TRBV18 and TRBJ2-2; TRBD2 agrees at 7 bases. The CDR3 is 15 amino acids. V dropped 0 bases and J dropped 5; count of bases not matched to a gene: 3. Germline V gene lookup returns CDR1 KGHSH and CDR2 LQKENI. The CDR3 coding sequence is TGTGCCAGCTCACCACCAGGCGGGAGAACCGGGGAGCTGTTTTTT. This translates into CASSPPGGRTGELFF.

In nucleotides, the CDR3 is TGTGCCAGCAGCTCGAGGACGGGGGGGCGATTCTACGAGCAGTACTTC. It specifies CASSSRTGGRFYEQYF. This chain uses TRBV7-9 with TRBJ2-7, with 8 bases fitting TRBD2. J was trimmed by 3 bases and V by 4 bases; bases with no gene match: 11. The CDR3 sequence is 16 residues long. Germline V gene data show CDR1 as SEHNR and CDR2 as FQNEAQ (reference sequence).

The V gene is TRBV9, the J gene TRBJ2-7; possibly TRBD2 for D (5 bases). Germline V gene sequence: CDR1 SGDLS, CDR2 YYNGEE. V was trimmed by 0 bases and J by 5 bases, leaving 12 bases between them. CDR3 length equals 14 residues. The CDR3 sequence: CASSVGPYGNEQYF. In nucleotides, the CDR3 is TGTGCCAGCAGCGTAGGCCCCTACGGGAACGAGCAGTACTTC.

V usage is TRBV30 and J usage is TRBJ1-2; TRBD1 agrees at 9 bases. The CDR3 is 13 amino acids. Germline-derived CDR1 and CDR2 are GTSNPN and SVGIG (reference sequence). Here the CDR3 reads CASRQGVTYGYTF. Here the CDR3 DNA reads TGTGCATCAAGACAGGGGGTTACATATGGCTACACCTTC.

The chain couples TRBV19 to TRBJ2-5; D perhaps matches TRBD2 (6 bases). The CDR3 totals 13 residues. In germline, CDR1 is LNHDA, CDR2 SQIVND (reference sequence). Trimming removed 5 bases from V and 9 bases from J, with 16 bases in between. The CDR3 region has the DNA TGTGCCAGTAGTGAAGTCCGGGGAGGAGCCCAGTACTTC. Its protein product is CASSEVRGGAQYF.